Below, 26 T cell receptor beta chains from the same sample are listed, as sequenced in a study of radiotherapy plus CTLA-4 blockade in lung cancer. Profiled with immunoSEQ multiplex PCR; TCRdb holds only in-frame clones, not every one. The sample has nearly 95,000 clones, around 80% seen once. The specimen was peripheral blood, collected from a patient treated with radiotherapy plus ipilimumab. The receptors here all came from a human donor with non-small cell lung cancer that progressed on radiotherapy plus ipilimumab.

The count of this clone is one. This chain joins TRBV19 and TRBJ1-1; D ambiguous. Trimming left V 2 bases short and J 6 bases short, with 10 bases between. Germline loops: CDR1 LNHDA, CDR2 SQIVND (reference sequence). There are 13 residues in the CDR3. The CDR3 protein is CASSINSVAEAFF. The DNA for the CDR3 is TGTGCCAGTAGTATAAATAGCGTCGCTGAAGCTTTCTTT.

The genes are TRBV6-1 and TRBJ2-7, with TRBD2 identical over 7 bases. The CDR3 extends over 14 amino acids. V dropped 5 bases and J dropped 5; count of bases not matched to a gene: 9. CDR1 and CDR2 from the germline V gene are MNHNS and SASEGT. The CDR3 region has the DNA TGTGCCAGCAGTTTGACAGCAGGGAGGGACGAGCAGTACTTC. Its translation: CASSLTAGRDEQYF.

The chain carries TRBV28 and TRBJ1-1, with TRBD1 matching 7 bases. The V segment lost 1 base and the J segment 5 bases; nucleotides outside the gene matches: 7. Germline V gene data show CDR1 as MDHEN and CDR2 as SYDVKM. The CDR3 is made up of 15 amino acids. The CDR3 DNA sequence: TGTGCCAGCAGTTTATTAGGGGGCGCGGGAACTGAAGCTTTCTTT. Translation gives CASSLLGGAGTEAFF.

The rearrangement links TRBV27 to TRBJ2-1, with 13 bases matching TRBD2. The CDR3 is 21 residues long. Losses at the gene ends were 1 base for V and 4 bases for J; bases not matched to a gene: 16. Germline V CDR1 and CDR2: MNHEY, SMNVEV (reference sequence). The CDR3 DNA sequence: TGTGCCAGCAGTTTATTGCCCGGACTAGCGGGAGAGCCTGATTTTTACAATGAGCAGTTCTTC. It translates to CASSLLPGLAGEPDFYNEQFF.

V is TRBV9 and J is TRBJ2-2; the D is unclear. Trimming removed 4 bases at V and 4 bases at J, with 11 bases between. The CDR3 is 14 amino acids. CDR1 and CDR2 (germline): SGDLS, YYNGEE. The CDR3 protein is CASSTSPFTGELFF. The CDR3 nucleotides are TGTGCCAGCAGCACGTCACCCTTCACCGGGGAGCTGTTTTTT.

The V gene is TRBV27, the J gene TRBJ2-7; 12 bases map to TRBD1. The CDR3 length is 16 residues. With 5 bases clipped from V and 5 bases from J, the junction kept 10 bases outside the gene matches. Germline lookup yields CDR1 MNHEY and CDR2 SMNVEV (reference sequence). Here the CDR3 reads CASSGFSGTGGHEQYF. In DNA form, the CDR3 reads TGTGCCAGCAGTGGTTTCTCCGGGACAGGGGGCCACGAGCAGTACTTC.

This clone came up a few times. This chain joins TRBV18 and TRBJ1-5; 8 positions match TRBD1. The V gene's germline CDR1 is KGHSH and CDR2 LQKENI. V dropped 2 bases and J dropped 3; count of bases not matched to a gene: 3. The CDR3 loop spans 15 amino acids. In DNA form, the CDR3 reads TGTGCCAGCTCACCAGGGACAGGTATCAATCAGCCCCAGCATTTT. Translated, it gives CASSPGTGINQPQHF.

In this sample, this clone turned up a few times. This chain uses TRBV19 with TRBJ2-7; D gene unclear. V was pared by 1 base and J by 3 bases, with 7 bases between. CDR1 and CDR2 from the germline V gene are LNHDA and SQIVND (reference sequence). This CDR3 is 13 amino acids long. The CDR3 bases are TGTGCCAGTAGTATAGCGGCAGGCTACGAGCAGTACTTC. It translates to CASSIAAGYEQYF.

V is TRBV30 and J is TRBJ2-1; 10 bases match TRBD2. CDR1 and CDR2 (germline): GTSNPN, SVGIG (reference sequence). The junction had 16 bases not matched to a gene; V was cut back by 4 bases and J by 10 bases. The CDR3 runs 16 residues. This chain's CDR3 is CAWTLREAGGQREQFF. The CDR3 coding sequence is TGTGCCTGGACTCTGAGAGAAGCGGGAGGGCAGCGAGAGCAGTTCTTC.

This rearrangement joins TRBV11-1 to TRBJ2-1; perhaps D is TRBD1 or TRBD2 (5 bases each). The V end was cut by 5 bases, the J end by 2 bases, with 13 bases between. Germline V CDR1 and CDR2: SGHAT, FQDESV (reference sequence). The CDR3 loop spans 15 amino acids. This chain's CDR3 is CASSPQWDAYNEQFF. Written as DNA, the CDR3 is TGTGCCAGCAGCCCCCAATGGGACGCCTACAATGAGCAGTTCTTC.

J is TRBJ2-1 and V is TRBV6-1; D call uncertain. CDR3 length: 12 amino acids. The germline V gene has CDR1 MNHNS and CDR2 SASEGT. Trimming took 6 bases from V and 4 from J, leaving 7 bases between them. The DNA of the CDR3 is TGTGCCAGCAGCCGCCGATACAATGAGCAGTTCTTC. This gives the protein CASSRRYNEQFF.

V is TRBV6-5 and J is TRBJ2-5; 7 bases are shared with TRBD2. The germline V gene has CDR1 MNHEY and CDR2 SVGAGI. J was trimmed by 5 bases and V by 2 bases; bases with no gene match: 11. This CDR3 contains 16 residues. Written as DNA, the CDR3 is TGTGCCAGCAGTTACGACTCCGGGACTACCCTTGAGACCCAGTACTTC. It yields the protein CASSYDSGTTLETQYF.

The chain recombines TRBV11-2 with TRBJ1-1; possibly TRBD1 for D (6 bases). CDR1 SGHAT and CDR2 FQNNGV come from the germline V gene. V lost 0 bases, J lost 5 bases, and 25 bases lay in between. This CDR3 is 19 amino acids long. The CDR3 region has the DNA TGTGCCAGCAGCTTAGACCCGGGGGGGGACATGGGGCGCTGGACTGAAGCTTTCTTT. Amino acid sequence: CASSLDPGGDMGRWTEAFF.

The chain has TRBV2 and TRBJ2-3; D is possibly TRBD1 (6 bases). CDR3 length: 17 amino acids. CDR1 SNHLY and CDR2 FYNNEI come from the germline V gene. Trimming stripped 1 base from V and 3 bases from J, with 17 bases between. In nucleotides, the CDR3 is TGTGCCAGCAGTGAAGGGCAGGGGCTTAGGCGTACAGATACGCAGTATTTT. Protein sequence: CASSEGQGLRRTDTQYF. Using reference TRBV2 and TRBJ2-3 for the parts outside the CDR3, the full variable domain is EPEVTQTPSHQVTQMGQEVILRCVPISNHLYFYWYRQILGQKVEFLVSFYNNEISEKSEIFDDQFSVERPDGSNFTLKIRSTKLEDSAMYFCASSEGQGLRRTDTQYFGPGTRLTVL.

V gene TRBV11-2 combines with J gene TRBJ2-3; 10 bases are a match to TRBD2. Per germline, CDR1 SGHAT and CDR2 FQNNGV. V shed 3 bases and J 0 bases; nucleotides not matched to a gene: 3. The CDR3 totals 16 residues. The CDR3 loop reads CASSLTSGLSTDTQYF. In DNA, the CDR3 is TGTGCCAGCAGCTTGACTAGCGGGCTCAGCACAGATACGCAGTATTTT.

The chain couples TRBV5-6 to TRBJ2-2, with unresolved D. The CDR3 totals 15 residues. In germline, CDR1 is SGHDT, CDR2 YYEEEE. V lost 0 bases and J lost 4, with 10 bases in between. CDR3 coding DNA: TGTGCCAGCAGCTTGGAGGGATTATTCACCGGGGAGCTGTTTTTT. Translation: CASSLEGLFTGELFF.

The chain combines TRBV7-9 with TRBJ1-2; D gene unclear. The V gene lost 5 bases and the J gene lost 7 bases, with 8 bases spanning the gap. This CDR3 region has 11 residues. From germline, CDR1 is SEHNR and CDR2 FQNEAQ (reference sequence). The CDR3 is CASSRGVGYTF. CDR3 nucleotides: TGTGCCAGCAGCCGAGGAGTTGGCTACACCTTC.

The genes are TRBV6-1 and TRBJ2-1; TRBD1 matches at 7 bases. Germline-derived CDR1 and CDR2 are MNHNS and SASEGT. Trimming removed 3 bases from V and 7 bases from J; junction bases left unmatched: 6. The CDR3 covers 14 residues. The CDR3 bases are TGTGCCAGCAGTGATAGGACAGGAGTGAATGAGCAGTTCTTC. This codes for CASSDRTGVNEQFF.

The DNA for the CDR3 is TGCGCCAGCAGCGTAGCCGGGACGCTGTTTTTT. This codes for CASSVAGTLFF. The rearrangement links TRBV5-1 to TRBJ2-2; D possibly uses TRBD1 or TRBD2 (5 bases each). The CDR3 extends over 11 amino acids. Germline CDR1 reads SGHRS; CDR2 reads YFSETQ. Trimming took off 4 bases at V and 13 bases at J, with 11 bases between the two ends.

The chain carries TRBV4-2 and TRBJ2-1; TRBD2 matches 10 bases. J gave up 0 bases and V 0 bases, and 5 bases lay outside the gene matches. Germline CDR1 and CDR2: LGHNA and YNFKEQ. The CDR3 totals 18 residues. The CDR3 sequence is CASSQDELAGVSYNEQFF. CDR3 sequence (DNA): TGTGCCAGCAGCCAAGACGAGCTAGCGGGGGTCTCCTACAATGAGCAGTTCTTC.

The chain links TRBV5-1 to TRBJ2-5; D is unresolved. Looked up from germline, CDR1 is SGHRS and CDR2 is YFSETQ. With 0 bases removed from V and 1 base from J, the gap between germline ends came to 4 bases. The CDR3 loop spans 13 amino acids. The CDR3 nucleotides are TGCGCCAGCAGCTTGGCGTCCCAAGAGACCCAGTACTTC. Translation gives CASSLASQETQYF.

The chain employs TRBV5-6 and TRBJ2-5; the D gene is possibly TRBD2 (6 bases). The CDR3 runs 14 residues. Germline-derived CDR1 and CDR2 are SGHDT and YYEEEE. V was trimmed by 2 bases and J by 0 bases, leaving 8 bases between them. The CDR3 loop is CASSFGGYQETQYF. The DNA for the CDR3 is TGTGCCAGCAGCTTCGGAGGGTACCAAGAGACCCAGTACTTC.

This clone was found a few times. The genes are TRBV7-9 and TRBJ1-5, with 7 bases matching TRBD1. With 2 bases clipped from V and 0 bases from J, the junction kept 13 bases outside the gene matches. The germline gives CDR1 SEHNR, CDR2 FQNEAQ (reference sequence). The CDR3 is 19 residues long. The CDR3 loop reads CASSLSLDRSIYSNQPQHF. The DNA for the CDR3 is TGTGCCAGCAGCTTAAGCTTGGACAGGTCGATTTATAGCAATCAGCCCCAGCATTTT.

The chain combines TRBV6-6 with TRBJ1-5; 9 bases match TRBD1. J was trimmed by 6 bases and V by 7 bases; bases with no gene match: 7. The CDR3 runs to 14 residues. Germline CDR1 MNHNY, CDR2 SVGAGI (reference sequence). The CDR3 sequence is CASNPGQGIQPQHF. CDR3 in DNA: TGTGCCAGCAACCCGGGACAGGGCATTCAGCCCCAGCATTTT.

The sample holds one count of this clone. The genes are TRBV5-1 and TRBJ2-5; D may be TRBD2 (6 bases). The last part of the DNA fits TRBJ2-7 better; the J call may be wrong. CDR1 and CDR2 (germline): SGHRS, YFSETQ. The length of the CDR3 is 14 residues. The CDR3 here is CASSGGTGVYEQYF. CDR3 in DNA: TGCGCCAGCAGCGGGGGGACGGGAGTCTACGAGCAGTACTTC.

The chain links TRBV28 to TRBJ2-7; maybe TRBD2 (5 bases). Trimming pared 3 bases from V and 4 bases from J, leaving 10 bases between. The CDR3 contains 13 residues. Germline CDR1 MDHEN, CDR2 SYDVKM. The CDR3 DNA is TGTGCCAGCAGTTTTTCACTAGAATACGAGCAGTACTTC. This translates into CASSFSLEYEQYF. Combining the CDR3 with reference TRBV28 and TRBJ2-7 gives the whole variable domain DVKVTQSSRYLVKRTGEKVFLECVQDMDHENMFWYRQDPGLGLRLIYFSYDVKMKEKGDIPEGYSVSREKKERFSLILESASTNQTSMYLCASSFSLEYEQYFGPGTRLTVT.